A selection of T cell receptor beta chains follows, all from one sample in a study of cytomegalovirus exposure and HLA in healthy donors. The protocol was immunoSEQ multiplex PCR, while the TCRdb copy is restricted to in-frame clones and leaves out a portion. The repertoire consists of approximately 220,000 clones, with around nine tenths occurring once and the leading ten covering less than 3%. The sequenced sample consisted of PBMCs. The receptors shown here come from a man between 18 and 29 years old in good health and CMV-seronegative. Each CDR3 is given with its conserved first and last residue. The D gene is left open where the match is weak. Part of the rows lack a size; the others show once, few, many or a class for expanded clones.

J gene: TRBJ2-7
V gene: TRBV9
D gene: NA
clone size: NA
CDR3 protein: CASSVSSGYEQYF
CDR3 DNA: TGTGCCAGCAGCGTCTCGAGCGGATACGAGCAGTACTTC

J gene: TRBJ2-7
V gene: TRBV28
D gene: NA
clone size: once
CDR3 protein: CASSLRGREQYF
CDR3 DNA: TGTGCCAGCAGTTTAAGAGGGAGAGAGCAGTACTTC

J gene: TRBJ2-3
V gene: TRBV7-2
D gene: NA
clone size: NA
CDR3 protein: CASSLGLFTDTQYF
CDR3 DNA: TGTGCCAGCAGCTTAGGTCTGTTCACAGATACGCAGTATTTT

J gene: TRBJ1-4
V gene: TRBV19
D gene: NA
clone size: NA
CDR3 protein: CASSPWGSNEKLFF
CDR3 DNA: TGTGCCAGTAGCCCTTGGGGCAGCAATGAAAAACTGTTTTTT

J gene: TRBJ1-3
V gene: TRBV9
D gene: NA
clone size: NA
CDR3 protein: CASRAGSSGNTIYF
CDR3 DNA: TGTGCCAGCAGGGCGGGGAGCTCTGGAAACACCATATATTTT

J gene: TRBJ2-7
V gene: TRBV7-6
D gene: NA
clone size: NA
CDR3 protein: CASSPDMVAYEQYF
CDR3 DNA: TGTGCCAGCAGCCCCGACATGGTTGCCTACGAGCAGTACTTC

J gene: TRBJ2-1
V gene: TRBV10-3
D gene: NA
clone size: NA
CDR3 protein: CAISETGEQFF
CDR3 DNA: TGTGCCATCAGTGAGACCGGTGAGCAGTTCTTC

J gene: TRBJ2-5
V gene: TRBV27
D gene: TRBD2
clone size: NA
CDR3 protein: CASRERQAGGEETQYF
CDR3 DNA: TGTGCCAGCAGGGAACGGCAAGCGGGGGGGGAAGAGACCCAGTACTTC

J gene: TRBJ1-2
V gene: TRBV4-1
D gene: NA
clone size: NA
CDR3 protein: CASSQVQDRTPIGYTF
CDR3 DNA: TGCGCCAGCAGCCAAGTACAGGACAGAACCCCTATTGGCTACACCTTC

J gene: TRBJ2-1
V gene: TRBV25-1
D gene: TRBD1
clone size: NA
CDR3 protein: CASSPRDRDRNEQFF
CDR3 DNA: TGTGCCAGCAGCCCCCGGGACAGGGATCGGAATGAGCAGTTCTTC

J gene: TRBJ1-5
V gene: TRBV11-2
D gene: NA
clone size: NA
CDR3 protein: CASSLGVRESQPQHF
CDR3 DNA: TGTGCCAGCAGCTTAGGTGTCAGGGAATCTCAGCCCCAGCATTTT

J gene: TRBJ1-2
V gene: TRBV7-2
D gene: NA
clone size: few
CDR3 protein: CASSLVTAGYTF
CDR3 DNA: TGTGCCAGCAGCTTAGTCACAGCTGGCTACACCTTC

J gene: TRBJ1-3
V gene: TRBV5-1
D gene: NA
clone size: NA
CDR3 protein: CASSLGASGNTIYF
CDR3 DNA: TGCGCCAGCAGCTTGGGGGCCTCTGGAAACACCATATATTTT

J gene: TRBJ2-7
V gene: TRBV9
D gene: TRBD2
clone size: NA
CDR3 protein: CASSAGLAGVSHEQYF
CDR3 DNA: TGTGCCAGCAGCGCGGGACTAGCGGGAGTCTCTCACGAGCAGTACTTC

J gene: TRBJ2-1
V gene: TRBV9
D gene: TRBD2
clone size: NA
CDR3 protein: CASSFGGEQFF
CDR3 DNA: TGTGCCAGCAGCTTCGGGGGGGAGCAGTTCTTC

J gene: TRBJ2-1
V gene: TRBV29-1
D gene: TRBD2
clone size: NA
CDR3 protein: CSVSGGPNEQFF
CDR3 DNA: TGCAGCGTCTCGGGGGGGCCTAATGAGCAGTTCTTC

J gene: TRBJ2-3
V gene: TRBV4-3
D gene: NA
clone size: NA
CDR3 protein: CASSLSVVSDTQYF
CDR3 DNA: TGCGCCAGCAGCCTCTCAGTCGTCTCAGATACGCAGTATTTT

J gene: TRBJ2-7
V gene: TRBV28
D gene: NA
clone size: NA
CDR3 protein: CASRRLGHYEQYF
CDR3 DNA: TGTGCCAGCAGGAGGCTGGGGCACTACGAGCAGTACTTC

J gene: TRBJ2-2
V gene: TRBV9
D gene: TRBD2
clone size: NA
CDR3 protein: CASSATSGGVRTGELFF
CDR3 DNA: TGTGCCAGCAGCGCGACTAGCGGGGGGGTTCGCACCGGGGAGCTGTTTTTT

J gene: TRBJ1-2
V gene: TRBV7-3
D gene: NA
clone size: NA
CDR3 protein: CASSLTPPGGDGYTF
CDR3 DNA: TGTGCCAGCAGCTTAACCCCGCCAGGAGGGGATGGCTACACCTTC

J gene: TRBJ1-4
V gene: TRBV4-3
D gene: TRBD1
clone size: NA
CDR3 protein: CASSTRGDSEKLFF
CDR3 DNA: TGCGCCAGCAGCACCAGGGGGGACAGTGAAAAACTGTTTTTT

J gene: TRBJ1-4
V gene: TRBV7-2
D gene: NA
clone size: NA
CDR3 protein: CASSSLGNGNEKLFF
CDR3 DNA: TGTGCCAGCAGCTCCCTCGGGAACGGTAATGAAAAACTGTTTTTT

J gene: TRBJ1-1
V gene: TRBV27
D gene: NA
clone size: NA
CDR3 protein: CASSPPYSEAFF
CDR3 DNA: TGTGCCAGCAGTCCCCCTTACAGTGAAGCTTTCTTT

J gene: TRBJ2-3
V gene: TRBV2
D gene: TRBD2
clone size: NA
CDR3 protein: CASSEAGTSGRTDTQYF
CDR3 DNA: TGTGCCAGCAGTGAAGCCGGGACTAGCGGCCGCACAGATACGCAGTATTTT

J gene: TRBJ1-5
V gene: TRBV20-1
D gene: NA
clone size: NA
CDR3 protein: CSAISGRTQHF
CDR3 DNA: TGCAGTGCTATTTCAGGGAGGACCCAGCATTTT

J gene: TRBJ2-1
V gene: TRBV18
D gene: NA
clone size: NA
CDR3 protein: CASSPGRPGTEQFF
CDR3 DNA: TGTGCCAGCTCACCCGGAAGACCCGGGACAGAGCAGTTCTTC

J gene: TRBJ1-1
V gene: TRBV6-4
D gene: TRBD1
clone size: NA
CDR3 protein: CASKWDSFGNTEAFF
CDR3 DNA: TGTGCCAGCAAGTGGGACAGCTTCGGGAACACTGAAGCTTTCTTT

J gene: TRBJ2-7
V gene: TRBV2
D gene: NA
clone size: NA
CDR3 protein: CASSESGPSYEQYF
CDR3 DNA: TGTGCCAGCAGTGAAAGCGGGCCCTCCTACGAGCAGTACTTC

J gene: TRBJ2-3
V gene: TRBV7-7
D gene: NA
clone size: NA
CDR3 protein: CASSPRLRDTQYF
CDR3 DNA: TGTGCTAGCAGTCCCCGACTGCGAGATACGCAGTATTTT

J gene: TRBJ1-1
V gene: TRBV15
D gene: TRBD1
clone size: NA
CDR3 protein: CATSTYRGTSAGGTEAFF
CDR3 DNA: TGTGCCACCAGCACATACAGGGGTACAAGCGCAGGGGGCACTGAAGCTTTCTTT

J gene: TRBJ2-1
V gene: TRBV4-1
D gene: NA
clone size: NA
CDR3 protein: CASSQGRGRSYNEQFF
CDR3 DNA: TGCGCCAGCAGCCAAGGGAGGGGGCGCTCCTACAATGAGCAGTTCTTC

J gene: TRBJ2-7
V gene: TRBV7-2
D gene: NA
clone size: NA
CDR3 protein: CASSRFTYEQYF
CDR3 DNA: TGTGCCAGCAGCCGTTTTACCTACGAGCAGTACTTC

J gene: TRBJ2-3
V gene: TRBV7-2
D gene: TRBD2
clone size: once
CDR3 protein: CASSLGLAGASGDTQYF
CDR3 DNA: TGTGCCAGCAGCTTAGGCCTAGCGGGGGCTTCTGGGGATACGCAGTATTTT

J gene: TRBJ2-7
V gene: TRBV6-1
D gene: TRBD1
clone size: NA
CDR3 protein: CASSVGTGAYEQYF
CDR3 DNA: TGTGCCAGCAGCGTAGGGACAGGGGCGTACGAGCAGTACTTC

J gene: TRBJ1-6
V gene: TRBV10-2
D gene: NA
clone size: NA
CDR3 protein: CASSESVGVPSPLHF
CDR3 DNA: TGCGCCAGCAGTGAGTCTGTCGGGGTCCCATCACCCCTCCACTTT

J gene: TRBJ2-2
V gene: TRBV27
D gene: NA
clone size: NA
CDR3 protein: CASSISFTANTGELFF
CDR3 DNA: TGTGCCAGCAGCATTAGCTTTACCGCGAACACCGGGGAGCTGTTTTTT